This T cell receptor (beta chain) was captured in a study of T cell repertoires in cytomegalovirus infection. Study as a whole: CMV epitopes used comprised recently identified HLA-C-restricted ones and well-studied HLA-B-restricted ones.

Findings and limits, study-wide: The ex vivo response was dominated by HLA-C-restricted CMV-specific TCR beta clonotypes.

MiXCR, applied by TCRdb to the reads, yields one record per CDR3 protein. The sample contains 750,000 to 950,000 distinct CDR3 sequences, under 35% of which appear only once. A word on this clonotype: Its antigen remains unidentified.

The CDR3 covers 16 residues. The germline V gene encodes CDR1 DFQATT and CDR2 SNEGSKA (reference sequence). Trimming cost V 1 base and J 1 base, with 16 bases left between them. The material sequenced was cultured CD8+ T cells from PBMCs, taken from culture after CMV antigen stimulation. This receptor was identified in a human donor in good health (CMV status not recorded). Some clones in this sample may be carry-over from other donors' samples. The chain combines TRBV20-1 with TRBJ2-5; D is perhaps TRBD1 (5 bases). The CDR3 DNA reads as TGCAGTGCTAGAGTCCCCCCGGGCAGGGTCCAAGAGACCCAGTACTTC. It encodes CSARVPPGRVQETQYF.